The 24 T cell receptor beta chains in this list originate from one sample, sequenced in a study of cytomegalovirus exposure and HLA in healthy donors. 60 Vbeta and 13 Jbeta primers were used in PCR. The data were produced by immunoSEQ multiplex PCR, yet TCRdb's version contains in-frame clones alone and is incomplete. The listing contains around 63,000 clones. Source material: PBMCs. These receptor sequences come from a woman aged 25 to 39 in good health and CMV-seronegative.

CDR3 amino acids: CASTQSGTVNSPLHF. The CDR3 DNA sequence: TGTGCCAGCACTCAATCCGGGACAGTTAATTCACCCCTCCACTTT. The chain is built from TRBV28 and TRBJ1-6; 7 positions agree with TRBD1. The V gene end was trimmed by 7 bases and the J gene end by 6 bases; junction bases not matched to a gene: 9. CDR1 is MDHEN and CDR2 is SYDVKM in the germline V gene. The CDR3 contains 15 residues.

V usage is TRBV7-6 and J usage is TRBJ2-3, with TRBD2 matching 12 bases. Germline values: CDR1 SGHVS, CDR2 FNYEAQ. CDR3 length: 16 residues. V lost 3 bases to trimming and J lost 2 bases; unmatched junction nucleotides: 3. DNA for the CDR3: TGTGCCAGCAGCTTCACTAGCGGGGGGTCCACAGATACGCAGTATTTT. Protein: CASSFTSGGSTDTQYF.

V and J are TRBV25-1 and TRBJ2-7; 9 positions agree with TRBD1. Germline CDR1 is MGHDK and CDR2 is SYGVNS. The CDR3 consists of 17 residues. Trimming removed 5 bases from V and 2 bases from J; junction bases left unmatched: 13. This CDR3 is CASSNLRGQGGPYEQYF. In nucleotides, the CDR3 is TGTGCCAGCAGTAATCTCAGGGGACAGGGCGGACCCTACGAGCAGTACTTC.

The gene calls are TRBV18 and TRBJ1-2; 8 nucleotides align to TRBD1. With 1 base clipped from V and 7 bases from J, the junction kept 8 bases outside the gene matches. The CDR3 totals 15 residues. CDR1 and CDR2 (germline): KGHSH, LQKENI. The DNA for the CDR3 is TGTGCCAGCTCACCACAAGAGGCAGGGGGCAGTGGCTACACCTTC. Amino acid sequence: CASSPQEAGGSGYTF.

The V gene is TRBV29-1, the J gene TRBJ1-1, with D maybe TRBD1 (5 bases). The length of the CDR3 is 16 residues. V was pared by 1 base and J by 0 bases, with 15 bases between. Germline values: CDR1 SQVTM, CDR2 ANQGSEA. CDR3 DNA: TGCAGCGTTGAAGGGACAATGCCCTTTATGAACACTGAAGCTTTCTTT. It yields the protein CSVEGTMPFMNTEAFF.

This chain uses TRBV9 with TRBJ2-5, with D maybe TRBD1 (5 bases). The V and J ends lost 2 bases and 4 bases respectively, with 15 bases between them. This CDR3 region has 15 residues. Per germline, CDR1 SGDLS and CDR2 YYNGEE. The DNA for the CDR3 is TGTGCCAGCAGCGTTGGTACTGTAGGGGTAGAGACCCAGTACTTC. Protein product: CASSVGTVGVETQYF.

The V gene is TRBV13, the J gene TRBJ2-1, with 11 bases lining up with TRBD1. Trimming removed 4 bases from V and 5 bases from J; junction bases left unmatched: 7. The length of the CDR3 is 16 residues. Looked up from germline, CDR1 is PRHDT and CDR2 is FYEKMQ (reference sequence). CDR3 protein: CASSYQGQGGNNEQFF. The DNA of the CDR3 is TGTGCCAGCAGCTACCAGGGACAGGGGGGGAACAATGAGCAGTTCTTC.

CDR3 coding DNA: TGTGCCAGCAGTTATGTCCCGTCTAATGAAAAACTGTTTTTT. This translates into CASSYVPSNEKLFF. The chain joins TRBV6-6 to TRBJ1-4, with D hard to call. Germline V gene sequence: CDR1 MNHNY, CDR2 SVGAGI (reference sequence). Trimming pared 3 bases from V and 3 bases from J, leaving 8 bases between. The CDR3 extends over 14 amino acids.

The chain combines TRBV2 with TRBJ2-1, with a possible D match to TRBD2 (6 bases). Trimming removed 11 bases at V and 4 bases at J, with 24 bases between. This CDR3 has 16 residues. Germline-derived CDR1 and CDR2 are SNHLY and FYNNEI. CDR3 DNA sequence: TGTGCCGCCCGACCCTCGGGGGAGGACCCGTACAATGAGCAGTTCTTC. Its translation: CAARPSGEDPYNEQFF.

The chain combines TRBV27 with TRBJ2-7; 15 nucleotides align to TRBD2. The CDR3 is 16 residues long. CDR1 MNHEY and CDR2 SMNVEV come from the germline V gene (reference sequence). V was clipped by 6 bases and J by 4 bases; unmatched bases: 7. The CDR3 DNA follows: TGTGCCAGCAGCTGGACTAGCGGGGGGGCCGTATACGAGCAGTACTTC. It codes for CASSWTSGGAVYEQYF.

The J gene is TRBJ1-4, the V gene TRBV5-4; a weak D match, TRBD1 (6 bases). The CDR3 contains 16 residues. Germline CDR1 is SGHNT and CDR2 is YYREEE (reference sequence). The germline V and J ends were trimmed by 2 bases and 0 bases, with 11 bases remaining between them. CDR3 protein: CASSLTDRATNEKLFF. The CDR3 DNA is TGTGCCAGCAGCTTAACGGACAGAGCAACTAATGAAAAACTGTTTTTT. Combining the CDR3 with reference TRBV5-4 and TRBJ1-4 gives the whole variable domain ETGVTQSPTHLIKTRGQQVTLRCSSQSGHNTVSWYQQALGQGPQFIFQYYREEENGRGNFPPRFSGLQFPNYSSELNVNALELDDSALYLCASSLTDRATNEKLFFGSGTQLSVL.

J is TRBJ2-3 and V is TRBV6-5; unclear D gene. The germline V and J ends were trimmed by 4 bases and 0 bases, with 8 bases remaining between them. The CDR3 totals 14 residues. CDR1 MNHEY and CDR2 SVGAGI come from the germline V gene. DNA of the CDR3: TGTGCCAGCAGTTTGGGCAAGAGCACAGATACGCAGTATTTT. This gives the protein CASSLGKSTDTQYF.

CDR3 amino acids: CSGVGGVPDQPQHF. As DNA, the CDR3 is TGCAGCGGTGTGGGCGGGGTCCCAGATCAGCCCCAGCATTTT. The chain is built from TRBV29-1 and TRBJ1-5; no firm D call. The V and J ends lost 7 bases and 5 bases respectively, with 18 bases between them. CDR1 and CDR2 (germline): SQVTM, ANQGSEA. The CDR3 length is 14 residues.

The chain recombines TRBV5-6 with TRBJ2-7; TRBD2 might be the D (6 bases). V shed 0 bases and J shed 3 bases, with 13 bases lying between them. Germline V gene data show CDR1 as SGHDT and CDR2 as YYEEEE. The CDR3 is 15 amino acids. Written as DNA, the CDR3 is TGTGCCAGCAGCTTGGCGGGCGGGGCCAGCTACGAGCAGTACTTC. Encoded protein: CASSLAGGASYEQYF.

The rearrangement links TRBV5-4 to TRBJ1-1; no clear D gene. V was trimmed by 0 bases and J by 5 bases, leaving 8 bases between them. The CDR3 totals 13 residues. Germline V lookup: CDR1 SGHNT, CDR2 YYREEE (reference sequence). The CDR3 sequence: CASSLDVRTEAFF. The CDR3 bases are TGTGCCAGCAGCTTGGACGTACGGACTGAAGCTTTCTTT.

The V call is TRBV27, the J call TRBJ2-5, with 9 bases matching TRBD1. Trimming removed 5 bases from V and 5 bases from J; junction bases left unmatched: 9. The germline V gene encodes CDR1 MNHEY and CDR2 SMNVEV (reference sequence). The CDR3 length is 15 residues. CDR3 DNA: TGTGCCAGCAGTCCCGGACAGGGGATCTTTGAGACCCAGTACTTC. Residues: CASSPGQGIFETQYF.

This chain joins TRBV27 and TRBJ1-5; a possible D gene is TRBD1 (5 bases). The CDR3 runs 16 residues. Germline V gene lookup returns CDR1 MNHEY and CDR2 SMNVEV (reference sequence). V dropped 7 bases and J dropped 5 bases, with 21 bases sitting between them. The CDR3, as DNA: TGTGCCAGCATCAAACGGAGGGGATCGAGTTATCAGCCCCAGCATTTT. This encodes CASIKRRGSSYQPQHF.

The V call is TRBV19, the J call TRBJ2-3; a weak D match, TRBD2 (6 bases). The CDR3 extends over 17 amino acids. Germline CDR1 and CDR2: LNHDA and SQIVND (reference sequence). Trimming shortened V by 3 bases and J by 0 bases, and 16 bases separated the two germline ends. As DNA, the CDR3 is TGTGCCAGTAGTATCAGCCAGACTAGTCTTAGCACAGATACGCAGTATTTT. Protein sequence: CASSISQTSLSTDTQYF. Based on the CDR3 plus reference TRBV19 and TRBJ2-3, the full variable domain is DGGITQSPKYLFRKEGQNVTLSCEQNLNHDAMYWYRQDPGQGLRLIYYSQIVNDFQKGDIAEGYSVSREKKESFPLTVTSAQKNPTAFYLCASSISQTSLSTDTQYFGPGTRLTVL.

This rearrangement joins TRBV10-1 to TRBJ2-7, with TRBD2 matching over 10 bases. V trimming: 8 bases; J trimming: 11 bases; junction bases outside the gene matches: 3. In germline, CDR1 is WNHNN, CDR2 SYGVQD (reference sequence). There are 10 residues in the CDR3. In nucleotides, the CDR3 is TGCGCCAGCGGGACTAGCGCGGAGTACTTC. This gives the protein CASGTSAEYF.

The rearrangement links TRBV27 to TRBJ2-2; tentatively, D is TRBD1 (6 bases). The CDR3 length is 19 residues. Germline V gives CDR1 MNHEY, CDR2 SMNVEV (reference sequence). Between the trimmed V and J ends, which lost 7 bases and 3 bases, there was a span of 27 bases. CDR3 DNA sequence: TGTGCCAGCACCTCAAACTTACCTACAGGGATCGGGTACACCGGGGAGCTGTTTTTT. It encodes CASTSNLPTGIGYTGELFF.

The chain uses TRBV14 and TRBJ2-7; 7 bases fit TRBD1. J gave up 4 bases and V 4 bases, and 1 base lay outside the gene matches. Looked up from germline, CDR1 is SGHDN and CDR2 is FVKESK. This CDR3 has 12 residues. CDR3 nucleotides: TGTGCCAGCAGCCCACAGGGGTACGAGCAGTACTTC. It specifies CASSPQGYEQYF.

The V and J genes are TRBV10-3 and TRBJ2-7, with D perhaps matching TRBD2 (7 bases). The CDR3 length is 15 residues. The V end lost 9 bases, the J end lost 0 bases, and 18 bases lay between the germline ends. The germline V gene has CDR1 ENHRY and CDR2 SYGVKD. The CDR3 loop is CAIGGTSVSSYEQYF. The CDR3 nucleotides are TGTGCCATAGGGGGAACTAGCGTCAGCTCCTACGAGCAGTACTTC.

This sequence joins TRBV15 and TRBJ2-3, with a possible D match to TRBD2 (5 bases). V lost 8 bases and J lost 0, with 15 bases in between. Germline loops: CDR1 LNHNV, CDR2 YYDKDF (reference sequence). The CDR3 spans 15 residues. The DNA of the CDR3 is TGTGCCACCTCCGGGGAGCCATCTAGCACAGATACGCAGTATTTT. Its protein is CATSGEPSSTDTQYF. Variable domain in full (rest from reference TRBV15 and TRBJ2-3): DAMVIQNPRYQVTQFGKPVTLSCSQTLNHNVMYWYQQKSSQAPKLLFHYYDKDFNNEADTPDNFQSRRPNTSFCFLDIRSPGLGDTAMYLCATSGEPSSTDTQYFGPGTRLTVL.

Regarding this clone: The CDR3 end shows no conserved phenylalanine or tryptophan, and so a read error is likely. Because the CDR3's place on the DNA is in doubt, the DNA is left out and the CDR3 is given as listed by TCRdb. The rearrangement uses TRBV11-3 and TRBJ2-7; the table gives TRBD2 as D, unverified against the DNA. The length of the CDR3 is 9 amino acids, counting both ends. Germline loops: CDR1 SGHNT, CDR2 YENEEA. The CDR3 spells CASSPRSTL.